Described below is a single TCR beta chain sequence and its context. The data originate from a study of CD8+ T cells in alopecia areata. The treatment is: oral pan-JAK inhibitor, 5-10 mg twice daily. Once RNA had been extracted, it was reverse transcribed into cDNA to act as the sequencing template. Repertoires were generated with immunoSEQ multiplex PCR, while TCRdb's copy carries only in-frame clones and drops some. The sample consists of about 110,000 clones, 55% to 60% of them appearing once. The junction had 7 bases not matched to a gene; V was cut back by 4 bases and J by 7 bases. Germline loops: CDR1 SGHAT, CDR2 FQNNGV. This CDR3 has 14 residues.

The rearrangement joins TRBV11-2 to TRBJ1-2; 9 positions agree with TRBD1. Sequencing used CD4+ T cells sorted from blood, obtained at week 24, from a patient treated with tofacitinib. The TCR was taken from a human donor with alopecia areata. CDR3 nucleotide sequence: TGTGCCAGCAGCTACCGGGACAGGGTGGGTGGCTACACCTTC. Translating it yields CASSYRDRVGGYTF.